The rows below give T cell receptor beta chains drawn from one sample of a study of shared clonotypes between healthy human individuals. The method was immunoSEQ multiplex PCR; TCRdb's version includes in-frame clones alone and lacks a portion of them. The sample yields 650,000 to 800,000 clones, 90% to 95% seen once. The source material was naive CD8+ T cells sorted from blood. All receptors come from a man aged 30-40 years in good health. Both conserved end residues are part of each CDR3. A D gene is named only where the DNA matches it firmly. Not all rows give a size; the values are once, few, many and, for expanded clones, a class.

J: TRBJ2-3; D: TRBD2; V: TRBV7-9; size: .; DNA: TGTGCCAGCAGCTTAAACGCGGGAGGGCCGGGAGATACGCAGTATTTT; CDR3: CASSLNAGGPGDTQYF
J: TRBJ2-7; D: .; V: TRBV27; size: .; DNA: TGTGCCAGCAGATCGGTGGGGGACTCCTACGAGCAGTACTTC; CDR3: CASRSVGDSYEQYF
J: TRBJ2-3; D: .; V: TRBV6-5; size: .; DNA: TGTGCCAGCAGTCTCTCACCAAGCACAGATACGCAGTATTTT; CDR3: CASSLSPSTDTQYF
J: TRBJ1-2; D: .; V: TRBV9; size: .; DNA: TGTGCCAGCAGCGTAGATGGCAGCCAAGACTACACCTTC; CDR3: CASSVDGSQDYTF
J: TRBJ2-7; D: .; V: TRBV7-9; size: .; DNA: TGTGCCAGCAGCTTAGTTAGGTACGAGCAGTACTTC; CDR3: CASSLVRYEQYF
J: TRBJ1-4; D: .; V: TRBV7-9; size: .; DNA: TGTGCCAGCAGGTCTGCGTTTGAAAAACTGTTTTTT; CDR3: CASRSAFEKLFF
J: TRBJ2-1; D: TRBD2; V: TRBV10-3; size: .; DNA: TGTGCCATCAGTGGGGGACTAGCAAACAATGAGCAGTTCTTC; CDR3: CAISGGLANNEQFF
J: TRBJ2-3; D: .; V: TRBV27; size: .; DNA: TGTGCCAGCAGTTTAAGGTCATCAGATACGCAGTATTTT; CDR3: CASSLRSSDTQYF
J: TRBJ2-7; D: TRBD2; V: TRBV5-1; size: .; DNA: TGCGCCAGCAGCCAGGAGGTAGCGGGGTTCTCCTACGAGCAGTACTTC; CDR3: CASSQEVAGFSYEQYF
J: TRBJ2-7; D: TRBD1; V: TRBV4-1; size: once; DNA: TGCGCCAGCAGCCAAGGACAGGGGTCCTCCTACGAGCAGTACTTC; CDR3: CASSQGQGSSYEQYF
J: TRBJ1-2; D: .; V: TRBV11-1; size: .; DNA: TGTGCCAGCAGCCATATCTCAGGGTTTTTTGGCTACACCTTC; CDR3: CASSHISGFFGYTF
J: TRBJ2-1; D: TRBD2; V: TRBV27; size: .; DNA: TGTGCCAGCGGGAGGGGCGCAGTCGAGCAGTTCTTC; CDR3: CASGRGAVEQFF
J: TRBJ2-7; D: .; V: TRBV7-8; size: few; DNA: TGTGCCAGCAGTAGGGGACCTAGTGACGAGCAGTACTTC; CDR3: CASSRGPSDEQYF
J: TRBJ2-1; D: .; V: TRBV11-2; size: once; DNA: TGTGCCAGCACCAGAGGTCATGAGCAGTTCTTC; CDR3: CASTRGHEQFF
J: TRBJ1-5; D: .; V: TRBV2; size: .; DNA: TGTGCCAGCAGTGAATTTGGGGGGTCCAATCAGCCCCAGCATTTT; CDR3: CASSEFGGSNQPQHF
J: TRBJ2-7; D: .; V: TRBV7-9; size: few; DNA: TGTGCCAGCAGCTTAGGGAACGAGCAGTACTTC; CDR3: CASSLGNEQYF
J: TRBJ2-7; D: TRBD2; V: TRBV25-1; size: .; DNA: TGTGCCAGCAGTGAATGGGGCGGGGGGCACTACGAGCAGTACTTC; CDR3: CASSEWGGGHYEQYF
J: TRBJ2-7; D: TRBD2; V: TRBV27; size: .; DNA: TGTGCCAGCAGTAAGGCGGGAGGGGTTTACGAGCAGTACTTC; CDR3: CASSKAGGVYEQYF
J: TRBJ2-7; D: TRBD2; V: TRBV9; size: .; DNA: TGTGCCAGCAGCGTCGGCGGGAGTTTTGGCTACGAGCAGTACTTC; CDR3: CASSVGGSFGYEQYF
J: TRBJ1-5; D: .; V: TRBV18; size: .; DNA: TGTGCCAGCTCACCTTCAGCGGGGGGCAATCAGCCCCAGCATTTT; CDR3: CASSPSAGGNQPQHF
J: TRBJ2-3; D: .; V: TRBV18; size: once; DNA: TGTGCCAGCTCACCGGCGGGGCGGGAAGTCACAGATACGCAGTATTTT; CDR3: CASSPAGREVTDTQYF
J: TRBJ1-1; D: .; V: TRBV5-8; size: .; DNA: TGTGCCAGCAGCTTAGGGCAGAGGAACACTGAAGCTTTCTTT; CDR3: CASSLGQRNTEAFF
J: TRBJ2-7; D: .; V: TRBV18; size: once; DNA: TGTGCCAGCTCACCACCATCCGGTCCGGGGACCTACGAGCAGTACTTC; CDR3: CASSPPSGPGTYEQYF
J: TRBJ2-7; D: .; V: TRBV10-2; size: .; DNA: TGCGCCAGCAGTGAGTCGCGGACGGGCTCCTACGAGCAGTACTTC; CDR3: CASSESRTGSYEQYF
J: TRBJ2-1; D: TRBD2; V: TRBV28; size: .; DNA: TGTGCCAGCAGTCTACTAGCGGGAGGGGACAATGAGCAGTTCTTC; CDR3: CASSLLAGGDNEQFF
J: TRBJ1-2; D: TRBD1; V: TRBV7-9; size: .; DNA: TGTGCCAGCAGCTCCTCCGACAGGGGGCGTAGCTATGGCTACACCTTC; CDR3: CASSSSDRGRSYGYTF
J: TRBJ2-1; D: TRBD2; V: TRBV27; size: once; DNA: TGTGCCAGCAGTTTATCGGCGGGAGAGACCTACAATGAGCAGTTCTTC; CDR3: CASSLSAGETYNEQFF
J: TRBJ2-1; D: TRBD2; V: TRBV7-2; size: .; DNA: TGTGCCAGCAGCACCGGGACTAGCGGGAGTGATGAGCAGTTCTTC; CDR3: CASSTGTSGSDEQFF
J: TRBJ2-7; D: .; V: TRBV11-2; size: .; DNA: TGTGCCAGCAGCTTGGGGGCAGGCTACGAGCAGTACTTC; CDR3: CASSLGAGYEQYF
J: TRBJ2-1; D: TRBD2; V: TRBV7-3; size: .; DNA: TGTGCCAGCAGCCCCTGGCTAGCGGGAGAAGGCCCTTACAATGAGCAGTTCTTC; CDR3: CASSPWLAGEGPYNEQFF
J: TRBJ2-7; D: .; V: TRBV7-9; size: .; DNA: TGTGCCAGCAGCTTAGCTGGCTTCTACGAGCAGTACTTC; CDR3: CASSLAGFYEQYF
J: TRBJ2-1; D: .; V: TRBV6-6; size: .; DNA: TGTGCCAGCAGTTACTATGAGGACAATGAGCAGTTCTTC; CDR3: CASSYYEDNEQFF
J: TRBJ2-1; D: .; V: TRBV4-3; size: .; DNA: TGCGCCAGCAGCCAAGATCTAAGCTACCGAAGCTCCTACAATGAGCAGTTCTTC; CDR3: CASSQDLSYRSSYNEQFF
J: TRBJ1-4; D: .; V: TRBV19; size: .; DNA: TGTGCCAGTAGTAGACCGGACACGATGAATGAAAAACTGTTTTTT; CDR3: CASSRPDTMNEKLFF
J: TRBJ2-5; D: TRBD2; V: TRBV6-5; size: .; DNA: TGTGCCAGCAGTTACTCAAGCGGGGATGGAGAGACCCAGTACTTC; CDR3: CASSYSSGDGETQYF
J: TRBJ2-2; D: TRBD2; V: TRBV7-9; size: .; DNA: TGTGCCAGCAGCTCACGCCTTAGCGGGAGAGACACCGGGGAGCTGTTTTTT; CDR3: CASSSRLSGRDTGELFF
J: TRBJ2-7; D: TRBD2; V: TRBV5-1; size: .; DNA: TGCGCCAGCAGCCAGCTACTAGCGGGAGGGTACGAGCAGTACTTC; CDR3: CASSQLLAGGYEQYF
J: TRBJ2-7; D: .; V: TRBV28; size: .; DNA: TGTGCCAGCAGTTTTCGTACAGGGCGGTCTTACGAGCAGTACTTC; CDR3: CASSFRTGRSYEQYF
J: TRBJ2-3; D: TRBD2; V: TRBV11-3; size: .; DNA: TGTGCCAGCAGCCCTAGGGATAGCGGGAGTACAGATACGCAGTATTTT; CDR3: CASSPRDSGSTDTQYF
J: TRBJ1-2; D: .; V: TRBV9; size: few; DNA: TGTGCCAGCGGAGGGAGGGGGTACTATGGCTACACCTTC; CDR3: CASGGRGYYGYTF
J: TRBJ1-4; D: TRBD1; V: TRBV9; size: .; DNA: TGTGCCAGCAGCGCTGAGACAGGGGAAAAACTGTTTTTT; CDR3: CASSAETGEKLFF
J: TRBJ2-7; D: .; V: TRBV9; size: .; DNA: TGTGCCAGCAGCGCCCGGGACGGCTACGAGCAGTACTTC; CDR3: CASSARDGYEQYF
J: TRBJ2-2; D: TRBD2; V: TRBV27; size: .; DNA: TGTGCCAGCAGTTTTTCCCGACTAGCGGGAGGGATGATTACCGGGGAGCTGTTTTTT; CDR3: CASSFSRLAGGMITGELFF
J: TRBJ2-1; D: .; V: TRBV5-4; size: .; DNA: TGTGCCAGCAGACAAGGACTACCCCAAACATCGAACAATGAGCAGTTCTTC; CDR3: CASRQGLPQTSNNEQFF
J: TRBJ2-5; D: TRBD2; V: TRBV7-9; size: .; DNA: TGTGCCAGCAGCTTAGCTAGGACTAGCGGGAAGGAGACCCAGTACTTC; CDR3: CASSLARTSGKETQYF
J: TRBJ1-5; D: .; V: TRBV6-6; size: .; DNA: TGTGCCAGTGGACCCCGGAACAGCAATCAGCCCCAGCATTTT; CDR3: CASGPRNSNQPQHF
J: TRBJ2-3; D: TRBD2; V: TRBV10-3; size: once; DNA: TGTGCCATCACCGAGACTAGCGGCACAGATACGCAGTATTTT; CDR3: CAITETSGTDTQYF
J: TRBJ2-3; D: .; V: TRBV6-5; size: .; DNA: TGTGCCAGCAGTTACTCGACGGGTACGCAGTATTTT; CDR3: CASSYSTGTQYF
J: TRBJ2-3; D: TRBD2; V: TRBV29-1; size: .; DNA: TGCAGCGTTCGTAAGCGGGAGGGTCGCACAGATACGCAGTATTTT; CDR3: CSVRKREGRTDTQYF
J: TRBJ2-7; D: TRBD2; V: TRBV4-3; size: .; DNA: TGCGCCAGCAGCGAAGCGGGGGGACGCGAGCAGTACTTC; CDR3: CASSEAGGREQYF